A single sample is the source of the 6 T cell receptor beta chains below, sequenced in a study of cytomegalovirus exposure and HLA in healthy donors. PCR primers comprised 60 Vbeta and 13 Jbeta primers. Sequencing was performed with immunoSEQ multiplex PCR; in TCRdb, only in-frame clones are kept and a portion is missing. Here the sample spans approximately 200,000 clones, 65% to 80% being singletons. Sample: PBMCs. All receptors derive from a girl between 2 and 10 years old in good health and CMV-seronegative.

The chain carries TRBV5-1 and TRBJ2-2; 8 bases align to TRBD2. Germline lookup yields CDR1 SGHRS and CDR2 YFSETQ. The CDR3 totals 15 residues. Trimming took 0 bases from V and 7 from J; bases not matched to a gene: 5. As DNA, the CDR3 is TGCGCCAGCAGCTTGGGAGCGGGGGTCGACGGGGAGCTGTTTTTT. Translating it yields CASSLGAGVDGELFF.

The V and J genes are TRBV9 and TRBJ1-2; 7 bases are shared with TRBD1. Germline V lookup: CDR1 SGDLS, CDR2 YYNGEE. The junction had 5 bases not matched to a gene; V was cut back by 0 bases and J by 6 bases. The CDR3 extends over 14 amino acids. CDR3 region: CASSVGGGENGYTF. CDR3 nucleotide sequence: TGTGCCAGCAGCGTAGGAGGGGGCGAAAATGGCTACACCTTC.

The chain has TRBV7-9 and TRBJ2-1; 7 positions match TRBD2. There are 14 residues in the CDR3. Germline loops: CDR1 SEHNR, CDR2 FQNEAQ (reference sequence). Trimming cost V 3 bases and J 6 bases; bases outside gene matches: 5. The CDR3 loop reads CASSLGGRANEQFF. DNA for the CDR3: TGTGCCAGCAGCTTGGGTGGGAGGGCCAATGAGCAGTTCTTC.

The J gene is TRBJ1-1, the V gene TRBV2; no definite D call. Germline lookup yields CDR1 SNHLY and CDR2 FYNNEI. V lost 4 bases and J 6 bases, leaving 12 bases between the germline ends. This CDR3 region has 13 residues. This chain's CDR3 is CASSVEDLSEAFF. The CDR3 DNA follows: TGTGCCAGCAGTGTTGAGGATCTTTCTGAAGCTTTCTTT.

This chain uses TRBV9 with TRBJ1-1, with TRBD1 matching over 7 bases. Germline assignment: CDR1 SGDLS and CDR2 YYNGEE. The CDR3 has 13 amino acids. V gave up 4 bases and J gave up 6 bases; unmatched junction bases: 6. CDR3 region: CASSISQGSEAFF. CDR3 sequence (DNA): TGTGCCAGCAGCATTTCACAGGGGTCTGAAGCTTTCTTT.

V and J are TRBV9 and TRBJ2-1; D is perhaps TRBD2 (5 bases). Trimming removed 0 bases at V and 0 bases at J, with 13 bases between. CDR3 length equals 17 residues. The germline V gene has CDR1 SGDLS and CDR2 YYNGEE. CDR3 nucleotide sequence: TGTGCCAGCAGCGTAGCCCGGTCGGGGTCCTCCTACAATGAGCAGTTCTTC. Translation: CASSVARSGSSYNEQFF.